This TCR beta chain derives from a study of blood T cells in healthy people across ages. It was with a sample-barcoded 5' primer and a J-beta primer mix that a second PCR of about 6 to 12 cycles was run. Every sample produced at least 2.5 million CDR3-containing paired-end reads. TCRdb analysed the 5' RACE reads with MiXCR anew, one entry per CDR3 protein. This sample has 1.5 million to 2 million distinct CDR3 sequences, with 40% to 55% found just once. The sample holds a few counts of this clonotype. The CDR3 is 15 residues long. J lost 13 bases, V lost 6 bases, and 21 bases had no gene match. Germline V gene lookup returns CDR1 DFQATT and CDR2 SNEGSKA (reference sequence). Donor samples were obtained from healthy Caucasian individuals from Russia, aged 6 to 90.

The chain couples TRBV20-1 to TRBJ2-3, with 8 positions matching TRBD1. Source material: blood. The TCR comes from a woman in her forties in good health. The CDR3 region is CSAPRTGHETSSEYF. CDR3 bases: TGCAGTGCCCCCAGGACAGGGCACGAGACCTCGTCTGAGTATTTT.